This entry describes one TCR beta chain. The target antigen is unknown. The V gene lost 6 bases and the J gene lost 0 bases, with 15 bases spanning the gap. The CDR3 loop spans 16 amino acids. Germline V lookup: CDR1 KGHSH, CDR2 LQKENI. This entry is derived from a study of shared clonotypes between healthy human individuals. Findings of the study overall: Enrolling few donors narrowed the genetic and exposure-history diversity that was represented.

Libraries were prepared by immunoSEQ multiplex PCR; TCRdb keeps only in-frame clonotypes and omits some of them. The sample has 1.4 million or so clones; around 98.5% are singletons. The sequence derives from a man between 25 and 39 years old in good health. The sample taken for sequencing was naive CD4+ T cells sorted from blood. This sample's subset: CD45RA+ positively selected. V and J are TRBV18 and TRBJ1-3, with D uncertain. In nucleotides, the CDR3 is TGTGCCAGCTCGCGCACGGGAGGTTTCTCTGGAAACACCATATATTTT. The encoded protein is CASSRTGGFSGNTIYF.